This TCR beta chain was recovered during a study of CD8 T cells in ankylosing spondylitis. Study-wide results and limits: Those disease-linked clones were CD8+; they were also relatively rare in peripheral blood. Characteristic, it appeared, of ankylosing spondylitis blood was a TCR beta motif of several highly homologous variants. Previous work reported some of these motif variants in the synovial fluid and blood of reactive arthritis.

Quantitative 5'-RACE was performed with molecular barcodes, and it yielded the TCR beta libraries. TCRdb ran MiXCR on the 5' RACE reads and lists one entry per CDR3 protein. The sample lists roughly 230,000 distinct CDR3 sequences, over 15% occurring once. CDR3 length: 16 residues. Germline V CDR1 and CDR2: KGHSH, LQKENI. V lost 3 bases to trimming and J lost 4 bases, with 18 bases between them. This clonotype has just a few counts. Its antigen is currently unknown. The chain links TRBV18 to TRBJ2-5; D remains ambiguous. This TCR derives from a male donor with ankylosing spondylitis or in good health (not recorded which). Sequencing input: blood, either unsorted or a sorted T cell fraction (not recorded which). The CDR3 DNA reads TGTGCCAGCTCACCGGCTGCCGGATTTATGCGAGAGACCCAGTACTTC. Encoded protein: CASSPAAGFMRETQYF. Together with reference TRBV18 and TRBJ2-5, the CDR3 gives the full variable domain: NAGVMQNPRHLVRRRGQEARLRCSPMKGHSHVYWYRQLPEEGLKFMVYLQKENIIDESGMPKERFSAEFPKEGPSILRIQQVVRGDSAAYFCASSPAAGFMRETQYFGPGTRLLVL.